The present T cell receptor beta chain was sequenced within a study of T-cell memory formation after mild COVID-19. Study information: TCR clusters largely stayed donor specific. Overall study results and limits: The authors left the SARS-CoV-2 specificity of second-wave clones peaking on day 37 unconfirmed. Mainly in CM and EM were contracting CD4+ clones; CD8+ were in EMRA.

The TCR alpha and TCR beta cDNA libraries, bearing sample barcodes and UMIs, were generated by 5'RACE using constant-segment primers. TCRdb reanalysed the 5' RACE reads using MiXCR and keeps one entry per CDR3 protein. The sample carries some 330,000 distinct CDR3 sequences, under 25% recorded once. Germline CDR1 and CDR2: MGHDK and SYGVNS. V lost 3 bases, J lost 2 bases, and 5 bases lay in between. CDR3 length: 12 residues. Concerning this clonotype itself: Its target is not known.

The V gene is TRBV25-1, the J gene TRBJ2-7; tentative D call: TRBD1 (5 bases). Input material: PBMCs or a T cell subset sorted from them (not recorded which). This clonotype originated in an adult woman who had mild COVID-19 (a few samples of this study predate the infection). Cell type and time point are not known. CDR3 in amino acids: CASSEDTYEQYF. The CDR3 DNA reads as TGTGCCAGCAGTGAGGACACCTACGAGCAGTACTTC.